One sample yielded the 30 T cell receptor beta chains listed below, sequenced in a study of blood T cell repertoires in COVID-19. Measured with immunoSEQ multiplex PCR; TCRdb has only the in-frame clones, and not every one. The table includes roughly 480,000 clones, approximately 92% detected once. Sequenced input: peripheral blood. The receptor source for this set is a man between 18 and 29 years old with COVID-19, enrolled during active disease.

V and J are TRBV2 and TRBJ1-5; D is undetermined. Between the trimmed V and J ends, which lost 3 bases and 4 bases, there was a span of 7 bases. This CDR3 is built from 13 residues. In germline, CDR1 is SNHLY, CDR2 FYNNEI. CDR3 protein: CASSEESNQPQHF. CDR3 nucleotide sequence: TGTGCCAGCAGTGAGGAGTCTAATCAGCCCCAGCATTTT. Supplemented by reference TRBV2 and TRBJ1-5, the full variable domain reads EPEVTQTPSHQVTQMGQEVILRCVPISNHLYFYWYRQILGQKVEFLVSFYNNEISEKSEIFDDQFSVERPDGSNFTLKIRSTKLEDSAMYFCASSEESNQPQHFGDGTRLSIL.

The chain recombines TRBV5-1 with TRBJ1-1; TRBD1 is a possible D gene (6 bases). CDR1 and CDR2 (germline): SGHRS, YFSETQ. V lost 0 bases and J 7 bases, leaving 16 bases between the germline ends. The CDR3 loop spans 15 amino acids. CDR3 nucleotide sequence: TGCGCCAGCAGCTTGGAGGGTTCAGGGGTCGATGAAGCTTTCTTT. This translates into CASSLEGSGVDEAFF.

The genes are TRBV5-4 and TRBJ1-1; D is possibly TRBD1 (6 bases). The V gene's germline CDR1 is SGHNT and CDR2 YYREEE (reference sequence). This CDR3 is 17 amino acids long. V was shortened by 4 bases and J by 1 base, with 20 bases between the two germline ends. The CDR3 protein is CASSPSGGADGNTEAFF. The CDR3 DNA reads as TGTGCCAGCAGCCCGTCGGGGGGGGCGGATGGGAACACTGAAGCTTTCTTT. Filled out from reference TRBV5-4 and TRBJ1-1, the complete variable domain reads ETGVTQSPTHLIKTRGQQVTLRCSSQSGHNTVSWYQQALGQGPQFIFQYYREEENGRGNFPPRFSGLQFPNYSSELNVNALELDDSALYLCASSPSGGADGNTEAFFGQGTRLTVV.

The V call is TRBV7-3, the J call TRBJ2-3; D is ambiguous. From germline, CDR1 is SGHTA and CDR2 FQGTGA. V gave up 5 bases and J gave up 5 bases, with 11 bases separating them. This CDR3 has 13 amino acids. CDR3 in DNA: TGTGCCAGCAGCCGAGTCCCGGGAGATACGCAGTATTTT. It is translated as CASSRVPGDTQYF. Supplemented by reference TRBV7-3 and TRBJ2-3, the full variable domain reads GAGVSQTPSNKVTEKGKYVELRCDPISGHTALYWYRQSLGQGPEFLIYFQGTGAADDSGLPNDRFFAVRPEGSVSTLKIQRTERGDSAVYLCASSRVPGDTQYFGPGTRLTVL.

The rearrangement joins TRBV5-6 to TRBJ1-1; D gene unclear. V lost 2 bases, J lost 2 bases, and 7 bases lay in between. The germline V gene encodes CDR1 SGHDT and CDR2 YYEEEE. The CDR3 consists of 13 residues. The CDR3 region is CASSFSSNTEAFF. Written as DNA, the CDR3 is TGTGCCAGCAGCTTTTCCAGTAACACTGAAGCTTTCTTT.

Only a few counts were recorded for this clone. The V call is TRBV27, the J call TRBJ2-2; D might be TRBD2 (5 bases). The V gene lost 5 bases and the J gene lost 1 base, with 8 bases spanning the gap. Germline V gene sequence: CDR1 MNHEY, CDR2 SMNVEV (reference sequence). The CDR3 consists of 14 residues. CDR3 nucleotide sequence: TGTGCCAGCAGTACTAGAAGGAACACCGGGGAGCTGTTTTTT. Translating gives CASSTRRNTGELFF.

The genes are TRBV19 and TRBJ2-2; D is undetermined. The germline V and J ends were trimmed by 7 bases and 6 bases, with 12 bases remaining between them. The CDR3 has 13 amino acids. From germline, CDR1 is LNHDA and CDR2 SQIVND (reference sequence). In DNA form, the CDR3 reads TGTGCCAGTATCGCCTGGCCCTCCGGGGAGCTGTTTTTT. This codes for CASIAWPSGELFF. The variable domain in full, with the rest retrieved from reference TRBV19 and TRBJ2-2, is DGGITQSPKYLFRKEGQNVTLSCEQNLNHDAMYWYRQDPGQGLRLIYYSQIVNDFQKGDIAEGYSVSREKKESFPLTVTSAQKNPTAFYLCASIAWPSGELFFGEGSRLTVL.

The chain couples TRBV12-5 to TRBJ2-1, with 8 bases lining up with TRBD2. This CDR3 comprises 16 residues. Germline loops: CDR1 LGHNT, CDR2 FRNRAP. After removal of 5 bases from V and 5 bases from J, the junction contained 11 bases not matched to a gene. CDR3 protein: CASGRGLAPSDNEQFF. As DNA, the CDR3 is TGTGCTAGTGGTCGAGGACTAGCCCCGTCCGACAATGAGCAGTTCTTC.

The chain carries TRBV4-1 and TRBJ2-1; weak D call: TRBD2 (5 bases). With 2 bases removed from V and 1 base from J, the gap between germline ends came to 9 bases. The CDR3 loop spans 15 amino acids. Germline V CDR1 and CDR2: MGHRA, YSYEKL. The CDR3 protein is CASSQQEASYNEQFF. In nucleotides, the CDR3 is TGCGCCAGCAGCCAACAGGAGGCGTCCTACAATGAGCAGTTCTTC.

V usage is TRBV12-5 and J usage is TRBJ2-7; TRBD1 matches at 7 bases. The length of the CDR3 is 13 residues. Germline V gene data show CDR1 as LGHNT and CDR2 as FRNRAP. The J segment lost 5 bases and the V segment lost 3 bases, leaving 4 bases of the junction unmatched. For the CDR3, the DNA is TGTGCTAGTGGTTTCGAGACAGGGAACGAGCAGTACTTC. Translated, it gives CASGFETGNEQYF.

This clone was observed a single time. This rearrangement joins TRBV6-6 to TRBJ1-6; 8 positions agree with TRBD1. Trimming at V came to 4 bases and at J to 7 bases, leaving 9 bases not matched to a gene. The CDR3 length is 16 residues. Per the germline V gene, CDR1 is MNHNY and CDR2 is SVGAGI (reference sequence). The CDR3, as DNA: TGTGCCAGCAGTTCCCCCGGGACAGGTGCAAATTCACCCCTCCACTTT. It yields the protein CASSSPGTGANSPLHF.

V usage is TRBV12-3 or TRBV12-4 and J usage is TRBJ1-1; D unclear. The CDR3 extends over 13 amino acids. Trimming stripped 0 bases from V and 7 bases from J, with 9 bases between. The CDR3 DNA sequence: TGTGCCAGCAGTTTAGCGGCAGGAGGTGAAGCTTTCTTT. Residues: CASSLAAGGEAFF.

The rearrangement links TRBV9 to TRBJ2-3, with TRBD2 matching over 15 bases. The CDR3 is made up of 16 amino acids. J was trimmed by 4 bases and V by 5 bases; bases with no gene match: 5. Per germline, CDR1 SGDLS and CDR2 YYNGEE. The CDR3 sequence: CASSRTSGRAPDTQYF. DNA for the CDR3: TGTGCCAGCAGTCGGACTAGCGGGAGGGCTCCAGATACGCAGTATTTT.

The chain carries TRBV19 and TRBJ2-3; tentatively, D is TRBD1 (6 bases). This CDR3 spans 15 amino acids. Trimming took off 6 bases at V and 0 bases at J, with 13 bases between the two ends. The germline V gene has CDR1 LNHDA and CDR2 SQIVND (reference sequence). This chain's CDR3 is CASSKGVGSTDTQYF. The CDR3, as DNA: TGTGCCAGTAGCAAGGGGGTGGGGAGCACAGATACGCAGTATTTT.

This chain joins TRBV19 and TRBJ2-5; TRBD2 is a possible D gene (5 bases). The V end lost 3 bases, the J end lost 2 bases, and 10 bases lay between the germline ends. Germline V CDR1 and CDR2: LNHDA, SQIVND (reference sequence). There are 14 residues in the CDR3. This CDR3 reads CASSMRVGQETQYF. CDR3 nucleotides: TGTGCCAGTAGTATGAGGGTTGGACAAGAGACCCAGTACTTC.

This clone showed up just once. The J gene is TRBJ2-5, the V gene TRBV3-1 (or the pseudogene TRBV3-2), with 7 positions matching TRBD2. CDR1 and CDR2 (germline): LGHDT, YNNKEL (reference sequence). After removal of 4 bases from V and 4 bases from J, the junction contained 3 bases not matched to a gene. This CDR3 contains 13 residues. The CDR3 spells CASSLGTTETQYF. CDR3 coding DNA: TGTGCCAGCAGCCTCGGGACTACAGAGACCCAGTACTTC.

The chain joins TRBV11-2 to TRBJ2-5, with D hard to call. V shed 4 bases and J shed 1 base, with 4 bases lying between them. CDR1 and CDR2 from the germline V gene are SGHAT and FQNNGV. The CDR3 totals 12 residues. CDR3 region: CASSSLQETQYF. CDR3 DNA: TGTGCCAGCAGCTCCCTCCAAGAGACCCAGTACTTC. Full variable domain (outside the CDR3, taken from reference TRBV11-2 and TRBJ2-5): EAGVAQSPRYKIIEKRQSVAFWCNPISGHATLYWYQQILGQGPKLLIQFQNNGVVDDSQLPKDRFSAERLKGVDSTLKIQPAKLEDSAVYLCASSSLQETQYFGPGTRLLVL.

The chain carries TRBV11-2 and TRBJ2-7; a weak D match, TRBD2 (5 bases). CDR1 is SGHAT, CDR2 FQNNGV, per germline. V gave up 1 base and J gave up 7 bases, with 17 bases separating them. This CDR3 is built from 15 residues. The CDR3 region is CASSLASEVRWEQYF. The CDR3 DNA sequence: TGTGCCAGCAGCTTAGCCTCGGAGGTGAGGTGGGAGCAGTACTTC.

The chain combines TRBV18 with TRBJ2-1; D may be TRBD2 (6 bases). Germline values: CDR1 KGHSH, CDR2 LQKENI. The germline V and J ends were trimmed by 4 bases and 9 bases, with 16 bases remaining between them. The CDR3 contains 14 residues. The CDR3 region has the DNA TGTGCCAGCTCACGTCTGACGGGGGTCGGTGAGCAGTTCTTC. It yields the protein CASSRLTGVGEQFF.

J is TRBJ2-7 and V is TRBV5-5, with TRBD2 identical over 13 bases. The CDR3 contains 15 residues. Germline CDR1 and CDR2: SGHKS and YYEKEE (reference sequence). Germline trimming cut 4 bases from V and 2 bases from J; bases unmatched to any gene: 3. CDR3 amino acids: CASSRGTSGTYEQYF. The CDR3 DNA reads TGTGCCAGCAGCCGAGGGACTAGCGGGACCTACGAGCAGTACTTC.

In DNA, the CDR3 is TGCGCCAGCAGCCTGAGCCCGACAGGGGGCCTGGACGGGGAGCTGTTTTTT. Protein product: CASSLSPTGGLDGELFF. The rearrangement links TRBV5-1 to TRBJ2-2; TRBD1 matches at 10 bases. The CDR3 consists of 17 residues. Germline CDR1 is SGHRS and CDR2 is YFSETQ. With 4 bases clipped from V and 7 bases from J, the junction kept 13 bases outside the gene matches.

The chain joins TRBV24-1 to TRBJ2-2; 10 nucleotides line up with TRBD1. Per germline, CDR1 KGHDR and CDR2 SFDVKD. V trimming: 12 bases; J trimming: 6 bases; junction bases outside the gene matches: 9. CDR3 length: 14 amino acids. The CDR3 sequence: CAAGDRGFSGELFF. CDR3 DNA: TGTGCCGCCGGGGACAGGGGCTTCTCCGGGGAGCTGTTTTTT.

The V and J genes are TRBV5-8 and TRBJ2-5, with TRBD2 as a possible D gene (6 bases). Between the trimmed V and J ends, which lost 4 bases and 0 bases, there was a span of 22 bases. CDR1 is SGHTS, CDR2 YDEGEE, per germline. The CDR3 is 18 residues long. The CDR3 coding sequence is TGTGCCAGCAGCCCGGCGGGGACGCTCTCTGTGAACCAAGAGACCCAGTACTTC. Its translation is CASSPAGTLSVNQETQYF.

This rearrangement joins TRBV29-1 to TRBJ2-7, with 13 bases matching TRBD2. V lost 5 bases and J lost 3; bases outside the gene matches: 10. Germline V lookup: CDR1 SQVTM, CDR2 ANQGSEA. The CDR3 length is 16 residues. The CDR3 bases are TGCAGCGTTAGTACTAGCGGGGGGGGCAGAGGCTACGAGCAGTACTTC. It yields the protein CSVSTSGGGRGYEQYF.

V and J are TRBV25-1 and TRBJ2-1; 9 nucleotides agree with TRBD2. The V gene's germline CDR1 is MGHDK and CDR2 SYGVNS. V shed 2 bases, J shed 4 bases, and the junction held 9 bases outside the gene matches. CDR3 length equals 17 residues. Here the CDR3 reads CASSEESGRPRYNEQFF. The CDR3, as DNA: TGTGCCAGCAGTGAAGAAAGCGGGAGGCCGCGATACAATGAGCAGTTCTTC.

The chain couples TRBV29-1 to TRBJ2-1; the match to TRBD2 covers 12 bases. Germline V lookup: CDR1 SQVTM, CDR2 ANQGSEA. CDR3 length: 14 amino acids. The V gene end was trimmed by 3 bases and the J gene end by 6 bases; junction bases not matched to a gene: 3. CDR3 sequence reads: CSVDPGLAGNEQFF. The CDR3 nucleotides read TGCAGCGTTGACCCGGGACTAGCGGGCAATGAGCAGTTCTTC.

This clone has a handful of counts. This chain links TRBV11-3 with TRBJ2-7; D gene uncertain. This CDR3 region has 14 residues. The V end lost 7 bases, the J end lost 2 bases, and 15 bases lay between the germline ends. Germline CDR1 reads SGHNT; CDR2 reads YENEEA. CDR3 protein: CASTHPKSPYEQYF. The DNA for the CDR3 is TGTGCCAGCACCCACCCCAAGAGCCCCTACGAGCAGTACTTC.

The V and J genes are TRBV29-1 and TRBJ2-5, with 11 bases identical to TRBD2. Per the germline V gene, CDR1 is SQVTM and CDR2 is ANQGSEA. The length of the CDR3 is 15 residues. After removal of 3 bases from V and 4 bases from J, the junction contained 7 bases not matched to a gene. The CDR3 DNA sequence: TGCAGCGTTGATGGTAGCGGGAGGGCGGGAGAGACCCAGTACTTC. Translation gives CSVDGSGRAGETQYF.

This chain uses TRBV11-2 with TRBJ2-1; D possibly corresponds to TRBD2 (5 bases). The CDR3 totals 14 residues. Trimming stripped 1 base from V and 4 bases from J, with 8 bases between. In germline, CDR1 is SGHAT, CDR2 FQNNGV. CDR3 DNA: TGTGCCAGCAGCTTAGTCGGCGGGTACAATGAGCAGTTCTTC. It codes for CASSLVGGYNEQFF.

This clone was seen a handful of times. The chain carries TRBV4-1 and TRBJ2-7, with 8 positions matching TRBD1. The V segment lost 1 base and the J segment 3 bases; nucleotides outside the gene matches: 5. The CDR3 has 15 amino acids. Per germline, CDR1 MGHRA and CDR2 YSYEKL. The CDR3 sequence: CASSQVGTGGYEQYF. The CDR3 DNA reads TGCGCCAGCAGCCAAGTCGGGACAGGTGGCTACGAGCAGTACTTC.